The clone carrying this T cell receptor (beta chain) was detected only a few times. Its antigen is not known. These data originate in a study of OX40 agonist ivuxolimab in advanced cancers. Trimming left V 2 bases short and J 0 bases short, with 7 bases between. Germline V lookup: CDR1 SGHTA, CDR2 FQGNSA. This CDR3 has 15 residues. Findings of the study overall: Antigens targeted by the expanded peripheral T cells were not determined. CD4+ T cells averaged fewer expanded clones than CD8+ T cells.

Produced via immunoSEQ multiplex PCR; TCRdb's table is partial and in-frame only. Here the sample spans about 100,000 clones, around nine tenths being singletons. The sample here was CD4+ or CD8+ T cells sorted from blood, taken in a trial of the OX40 agonist ivuxolimab. The genes are TRBV7-2 and TRBJ2-2; D not resolved. This receptor was obtained from an adult with an advanced solid tumor such as melanoma, head and neck, liver or kidney cancer. Written as DNA, the CDR3 is TGTGCCAGCAGCTTATCTCAGACGAACACCGGGGAGCTGTTTTTT. Protein: CASSLSQTNTGELFF.